These T cell receptor beta chains were read from a single sample in a study of regulatory T cells in long-lasting Graves disease. From the multiplex PCR reads, TCRdb called clonotypes with MiXCR, one entry per CDR3 protein. Counted here are 350,000 to 500,000 distinct CDR3 sequences, 13% to 15% occurring once; the ten biggest clones make up under 20%. Separately, the same data were catalogued under a study of T cells in Graves' hyperthyroidism and ophthalmopathy.

The material sequenced was peripheral blood mononuclear cells (PBMCs), taken at new diagnosis, from a patient treated with antithyroid drugs. Receptors were obtained from a woman aged 45 to 65 with Graves disease. CDR3s include the opening cysteine and the closing phenylalanine or tryptophan. The D gene is left open where the match is weak. Clone size is stated in some rows and not others, as once, few, many or a class when expanded.

clone_size	d_call	v_call	j_call	cdr3_nt	cdr3_aa
NA	TRBD2	TRBV3-1	TRBJ2-7	TGTGCCAGCAGCCTTTGGACTAGCGAATACTACGAGCAGTACTTC	CASSLWTSEYYEQYF
NA	NA	TRBV10-3	TRBJ2-7	TGTGCCATCAACGATGGGGGGGAGGGGGTATACGAGCAGTACTTC	CAINDGGEGVYEQYF
many	NA	TRBV5-1	TRBJ2-3	TGCGCCAGCAGCCACCCGACAGACCCTCGGACAGATACGCAGTATTTT	CASSHPTDPRTDTQYF
few	NA	TRBV6-6	TRBJ2-1	TGTGCCAGCAGTTACTCGTCGGACTCCTCTAATCTTCAGTTCTTC	CASSYSSDSSNLQFF
many	TRBD2	TRBV7-9	TRBJ2-7	TGTGCCACCACAGGCGGGGGGATCTACGAGCAGTACTTC	CATTGGGIYEQYF
NA	NA	TRBV4-2	TRBJ1-5	TGTGCCAGCAGCCAAGTCCGGGGCGCAGCCAATCAGCCCCAGCATTTT	CASSQVRGAANQPQHF
once	TRBD1	TRBV7-9	TRBJ1-4	TGTGCCAGCAGCTCGGGACAGGCCCCTGAAAAACTGTTTTTT	CASSSGQAPEKLFF
NA	NA	TRBV5-1	TRBJ2-3	TGCGCCAGCAATGCCGGCCGAATCACAGATACGCAGTATTTT	CASNAGRITDTQYF
NA	TRBD1	TRBV10-3	TRBJ1-6	TGTGCCACCCACCCGGGACAGGGCAATAATTCACCCCTCCACTTT	CATHPGQGNNSPLHF
NA	TRBD2	TRBV4-1	TRBJ2-2	TGCGCCAGCAGCGACGGTAGCGGGAGGGGATCCGAGGAGCTGTTTTTT	CASSDGSGRGSEELFF
once	NA	TRBV10-3	TRBJ1-5	TGTGCCATATCAAATGCGAATCAGCCCCAGCATTTT	CAISNANQPQHF
NA	TRBD2	TRBV5-5	TRBJ2-2	TGTGCCAGCAGCTCGCGGGAGGTAGCCGGGGAGCTGTTTTTT	CASSSREVAGELFF